The rows below give T cell receptor beta chains drawn from one sample of a study of cytomegalovirus exposure and HLA in healthy donors. Profiling relied on immunoSEQ multiplex PCR, and the TCRdb table lists in-frame clones only, not all of them. The sample has fewer than 65,000 clones, nearly 85% seen once. The specimen sequenced was PBMCs. The receptor source for this set is a man aged 30-40 years in good health and CMV-seronegative. CDR3s include the opening cysteine and the closing phenylalanine or tryptophan. A D gene is named only where the DNA matches it firmly. Size values are once, few and many counts, or a class for expanded clones, and some rows have none.

abundance	len	v_gene	d_gene	j_gene	CDR3nt	CDR3aa
.	15	TRBV4-3	TRBD1	TRBJ2-1	TGCGCCAGCAGCGAAGAAGCCTACAGGGGGCATGAGCAGTTCTTC	CASSEEAYRGHEQFF
.	18	TRBV7-8	TRBD1	TRBJ1-2	TGTGCCAGCAGCCCTAGTATCCGGACAGGGGGCTATAACTATGGCTACACCTTC	CASSPSIRTGGYNYGYTF
.	12	TRBV23-1	TRBD1	TRBJ2-4	TGCGCCAGCATGACAGGGGGCAACATTCAGTACTTC	CASMTGGNIQYF
.	18	TRBV30	TRBD2	TRBJ2-4	TGTGCCTGGAGCCCTGGACTAGATCCGAGCTTAGCCAGGGACATTCAGTACTTC	CAWSPGLDPSLARDIQYF
few	18	TRBV12-5	TRBD1	TRBJ1-3	TGTGCTAGTGGGAACCGGCTTGGACAGGGGGACCCTGGAAACACCATATATTTT	CASGNRLGQGDPGNTIYF
.	16	TRBV10-3	TRBD1	TRBJ1-1	TGTGCCATCAGCGGACAGGGGGCGATTGAGAGGACTGAAGCTTTCTTT	CAISGQGAIERTEAFF
.	14	TRBV6-1	.	TRBJ1-5	TGTGCCAGCAGTCCTACAGGAGGCAATCAGCCCCAGCATTTT	CASSPTGGNQPQHF
.	17	TRBV19	TRBD2	TRBJ2-1	TGTGCCAGTAGCCTGGAGGGACTAGCGGGAGGTAACAATGAGCAGTTCTTC	CASSLEGLAGGNNEQFF
.	13	TRBV7-6	TRBD2	TRBJ2-7	TGTGCCTCAAGCGGGACTCCTTTGGGCGAGCAGTACTTC	CASSGTPLGEQYF
.	17	TRBV28	TRBD2	TRBJ2-7	TGTGCCAGCAGTCCCACCAGAAGCGCGGGGGGGCCCTACGAGCAGTACTTC	CASSPTRSAGGPYEQYF
.	14	TRBV4-1	TRBD1	TRBJ1-4	TGCGCCAGCAGCCTGACAGGGATGAATGAAAAACTGTTTTTT	CASSLTGMNEKLFF
.	14	TRBV28	.	TRBJ1-1	TGTGCCAGCAGTTTATGGGCAGAGAACACTGAAGCTTTCTTT	CASSLWAENTEAFF
.	15	TRBV5-1	TRBD2	TRBJ2-1	TGCGCCAGCAGCCCAGGACTAGCGGGGGGGGCAGAGCAGTTCTTC	CASSPGLAGGAEQFF
.	15	TRBV6-5	.	TRBJ1-4	TGTGCCAGCAGTTACTCCGGACATCCTGGGGAAAAACTGTTTTTT	CASSYSGHPGEKLFF
few	15	TRBV7-9	TRBD1	TRBJ2-7	TGTGCCAGCAGCGTCAGGGGGCAGGGGCGCGACGAGCAGTACTTC	CASSVRGQGRDEQYF
.	16	TRBV4-1	.	TRBJ2-6	TGCGCCAGCAGGGGACATCACTCCTCTGGGGCCAACGTCCTGACTTTC	CASRGHHSSGANVLTF
.	14	TRBV29-1	TRBD1	TRBJ1-2	TGCAGCGTCTTAGGACAGGCCGACTTCTATGGCTACACCTTC	CSVLGQADFYGYTF
.	12	TRBV11-1	.	TRBJ2-1	TGTGCCAGCAGCCGAGTTAGCAATGAGCAGTTCTTC	CASSRVSNEQFF
.	13	TRBV5-1	.	TRBJ1-1	TGCGCCAGCAGCTTGTACGTCCAGGGAGAAGCTTTCTTT	CASSLYVQGEAFF
.	13	TRBV7-9	TRBD1	TRBJ2-7	TGTGCCAGCAGATCAGGGGGCTGGGGCGAGCAGTACTTC	CASRSGGWGEQYF
.	15	TRBV9	.	TRBJ2-1	TGTGCCAGCAGCGTAGGGGGGGGCGATATAAATGAGCAGTTCTTC	CASSVGGGDINEQFF
.	16	TRBV10-3	TRBD2	TRBJ2-1	TGTGCCATCAGAGAAGGGCTAGCGGGAGATGGGAATGAGCAGTTCTTC	CAIREGLAGDGNEQFF
.	15	TRBV2	TRBD2	TRBJ2-1	TGTGCCAGCACCATCCGCGGGGGGGCCTACAATGAGCAGTTCTTC	CASTIRGGAYNEQFF
.	14	TRBV6-1	TRBD1	TRBJ2-1	TGTGCCAGCAGTCCAGGACAGGCCCGAAATGAGCAGTTCTTC	CASSPGQARNEQFF
.	16	TRBV18	.	TRBJ2-7	TGTGCCAGCTCACCACCGGGAGGGGGGCGTTCCTACGAGCAGTACTTC	CASSPPGGGRSYEQYF
.	14	TRBV5-6	.	TRBJ1-1	TGTGCCAGCAGCTTGGCTTTCGGTAGCACTGAAGCTTTCTTT	CASSLAFGSTEAFF